Listed here are 11 T cell receptor beta chains from one sample, sequenced in a study of shared T cell receptors in the human thymus (dated by TCRdb to the early 2020s). Library prep was done by the immunoSEQ multiplex PCR assay. In TCRdb, the immuneACCESS table is reduced to in-frame sequences with V and J assigned. These tables do not hold every clone; where another copy was compared, an unresolved V gene accounts for under half, and the others remain unexplained. The sample has about 660,000 clones on record, approximately 87% of them singletons. The ten largest clonotypes hold over 0.008% of the sample. This same sample was also taken into another study, of human thymus T cells.

Sample: thymocytes. The receptors originated from a boy in the first two years of life with a congenital heart defect. Donor details come from another sample of the same person, matched by shared clones.

CDR3 coding DNA: TGCGCCAGCAGCTTGGTCTCGCGGGGGGATCGAGAGACCCAGTACTTC. Amino acid sequence: CASSLVSRGDRETQYF. This sequence joins TRBV5-1 and TRBJ2-5; TRBD2 agrees at 8 bases. CDR1 is SGHRS, CDR2 YFSETQ, per germline. This CDR3 has 16 amino acids. V lost 0 bases, J lost 4 bases, and 8 bases stayed unmatched.

The chain employs TRBV5-5 and TRBJ1-2; TRBD1 is a possible D gene (5 bases). Germline values: CDR1 SGHKS, CDR2 YYEKEE (reference sequence). This CDR3 contains 13 residues. The V and J ends lost 2 bases and 4 bases respectively, with 9 bases between them. CDR3 amino acids: CASSFGQGYGYTF. The DNA of the CDR3 is TGTGCCAGCAGCTTCGGGCAGGGCTATGGCTACACCTTC.

The gene calls are TRBV14 and TRBJ1-1; no clear D. This CDR3 has 16 amino acids. The V end was cut by 0 bases, the J end by 4 bases, with 15 bases between. Germline loops: CDR1 SGHDN, CDR2 FVKESK. CDR3 sequence: CASSQDPRREGTEAFF. The CDR3 coding sequence is TGTGCCAGCAGCCAAGACCCCAGAAGAGAGGGCACTGAAGCTTTCTTT.

V and J are TRBV7-9 and TRBJ2-7, with 7 bases identical to TRBD1. Losses at the gene ends were 5 bases for V and 2 bases for J; bases not matched to a gene: 9. The CDR3 loop spans 15 amino acids. Germline CDR1 and CDR2: SEHNR and FQNEAQ (reference sequence). The DNA of the CDR3 is TGTGCCAGCAGCAATGGGACAGTCACACCCTACGAGCAGTACTTC. It is translated as CASSNGTVTPYEQYF. Filled out from reference TRBV7-9 and TRBJ2-7, the complete variable domain reads DTGVSQNPRHKITKRGQNVTFRCDPISEHNRLYWYRQTLGQGPEFLTYFQNEAQLEKSRLLSDRFSAERPKGSFSTLEIQRTEQGDSAMYLCASSNGTVTPYEQYFGPGTRLTVT.

The V call is TRBV28, the J call TRBJ1-6; perhaps TRBD1 as D (6 bases). The V end was cut by 7 bases, the J end by 9 bases, with 19 bases between. CDR1 and CDR2 (germline): MDHEN, SYDVKM. The CDR3 has 15 amino acids. CDR3 sequence (DNA): TGTGCCAGCAACAAAACAGGGTCCATCTGTTCACCCCTCCACTTT. Encoded protein: CASNKTGSICSPLHF.

The rearrangement uses TRBV4-1 and TRBJ2-6; D perhaps matches TRBD1 (5 bases). Germline V gives CDR1 MGHRA, CDR2 YSYEKL. V lost 0 bases to trimming and J lost 0 bases, with 18 bases between them. CDR3 size: 20 residues. The DNA for the CDR3 is TGCGCCAGCAGCCAAGATTGGGGAAGGGGCTCCAGCTCTGGGGCCAACGTCCTGACTTTC. Translated, it gives CASSQDWGRGSSSGANVLTF.

The V and J genes are TRBV2 and TRBJ2-1; 8 nucleotides agree with TRBD2. Unmatched junction bases numbered 12, after V lost 8 bases and J lost 6 bases. The CDR3 totals 15 residues. Per the germline V gene, CDR1 is SNHLY and CDR2 is FYNNEI. The CDR3 reads CASPPKREWFNEQFF. DNA for the CDR3: TGTGCCAGCCCCCCGAAGCGGGAGTGGTTCAATGAGCAGTTCTTC.

The CDR3 DNA sequence: TGTGCCAGCAGTGAATTCGGGGGAGGTCAGCCCCAGCATTTT. Protein product: CASSEFGGGQPQHF. The rearrangement uses TRBV2 and TRBJ1-5; TRBD1 is a possible D gene (5 bases). Germline values: CDR1 SNHLY, CDR2 FYNNEI. The CDR3 contains 14 residues. Trimming pared 2 bases from V and 6 bases from J, leaving 11 bases between.

CDR3 sequence reads: CASRDRGEAYEQYF. The CDR3 DNA sequence: TGTGCCAGCAGGGACAGGGGAGAAGCCTACGAGCAGTACTTC. This chain links TRBV6-1 with TRBJ2-7, with 9 bases that match TRBD1. Germline V gene lookup returns CDR1 MNHNS and CDR2 SASEGT. This CDR3 is 14 amino acids long. V shed 6 bases, J shed 2 bases, and the junction held 5 bases outside the gene matches.

This chain uses TRBV10-3 with TRBJ2-5; 8 nucleotides match TRBD2. The germline V gene has CDR1 ENHRY and CDR2 SYGVKD. This CDR3 comprises 15 residues. The V gene end was trimmed by 6 bases and the J gene end by 3 bases; junction bases not matched to a gene: 9. CDR3 nucleotide sequence: TGTGCCATCAGGGCGGGACTAGTCCATAAAGAGACCCAGTACTTC. It is translated as CAIRAGLVHKETQYF.

The gene calls are TRBV28 and TRBJ2-1, with TRBD2 identical over 9 bases. This CDR3 is 17 amino acids long. Germline V gives CDR1 MDHEN, CDR2 SYDVKM. Trimming at V came to 0 bases and at J to 2 bases, leaving 5 bases not matched to a gene. CDR3 DNA: TGTGCCAGCAGTTTATGGGGTAGCGGGGGTACCTACAATGAGCAGTTCTTC. It encodes CASSLWGSGGTYNEQFF.